The present TCR beta chain was sequenced within a study of patients and donors after allogeneic stem cell transplantation. MiXCR was run by TCRdb on the RT-PCR reads, yielding one entry per CDR3 protein. In the table there are several thousand distinct CDR3 sequences, roughly 26% of which are singletons. This clonotype showed up just a few times. The receptor was isolated from a human donor who was either an allogeneic HSCT recipient or a stem cell or donor lymphocyte infusion donor (not recorded which). It is not recorded whose cells these are; they may come from a transplant donor. Sequencing was carried out using blood, either unsorted or a sorted T cell fraction (not recorded which).

The chain's CDR3 is CASSLSLGTQYF. CDR3 bases: TGTGCCAGCAGTTTATCCCTTGGGACCCAGTACTTC. The chain joins TRBV12-3 or TRBV12-4 to TRBJ2-5; D gene unclear. Trimming left V 2 bases short and J 7 bases short, with 8 bases between. This CDR3 contains 12 residues.